Presented here are 28 T cell receptor beta chains from one specimen sequenced in a study of tumor-infiltrating lymphocytes in primary liver carcinoma. Investigators took RNA and DNA out together from approximately 22-30 mg of unsorted bulk tissue. Starting from approximately 470 ng of total RNA, TCR beta cDNA was produced with a primer in the constant region. Three rounds of nested multiplex PCR with slightly modified ARM-PCR produced TCR beta libraries. Running 10 cycles apiece, the first two PCR rounds relied on TRBV1-TRBV30 forward primers together with a C-beta reverse primer. TCRdb reprocessed the multiplex PCR reads with MiXCR, giving one entry per CDR3 protein. Here the sample spans about 50,000 distinct CDR3 sequences, 65% to 85% being singletons. The sequencing sample was made of liver tumor tissue from sampling region 5. The subset here: tumor region T5, tumor centre. The receptors were gathered from a man between 35 and 55 years old with primary liver carcinoma and hepatitis B virus infection.

V and J are TRBV4-2 and TRBJ2-6; D is possibly TRBD1 or TRBD2 (5 bases each). Trimming left V 6 bases short and J 13 bases short, with 22 bases between. This CDR3 has 15 residues. CDR1 is LGHNA, CDR2 YNFKEQ, per germline. Written as DNA, the CDR3 is TGTGCCAGCAGACCCGGGGCGGCTGGGGTCAATGTCCTGACTTTC. This codes for CASRPGAAGVNVLTF.

This clonotype has a handful of counts. Here the CDR3 omits its conserved ending phenylalanine or tryptophan, so a read error is the likely source. The V and J genes are TRBV28 and TRBJ2-2; 14 bases map to TRBD2. J was trimmed by 2 bases and V by 8 bases; bases with no gene match: 7. This CDR3 spans 17 amino acids. CDR1 is MDHEN and CDR2 is SYDVKM in the germline V gene. The CDR3 DNA sequence: TGTGCCAGCGGTTCCGGACTAGCGGGAGGTAACACCGGGGAGCTGTTTCTT. It yields the protein CASGSGLAGGNTGELFL.

The chain employs TRBV6-1 and TRBJ2-2, with D possibly being TRBD1 (6 bases). CDR3 length: 13 amino acids. The germline gives CDR1 MNHNS, CDR2 SASEGT. V lost 4 bases and J 12 bases, leaving 15 bases between the germline ends. The CDR3 nucleotides read TGTGCCAGCAGTGTATACAGGGTTGGGAAGCTGTTTTTT. This encodes CASSVYRVGKLFF.

On this clonotype itself: Compared with germline, one end of the junction differs, possibly owing to a read error. This chain links TRBV7-8 with TRBJ2-2; no firm D call. Germline-derived CDR1 and CDR2 are SGHVS and FQNEAQ. The CDR3 totals 15 residues. Written as DNA, the CDR3 is TGTGCCAGCGGAACATGGGAATCCCCCTCCGGGCAGCTGTTTTTT. This codes for CASGTWESPSGQLFF. Using reference TRBV7-8 and TRBJ2-2 for the parts outside the CDR3, the full variable domain is GAGVSQSPRYKVAKRGQDVALRCDPISGHVSLFWYQQALGQGPEFLTYFQNEAQLDKSGLPSDRFFAERPEGSVSTLKIQRTQQEDSAVYLCASGTWESPSGQLFFGEGSRLTVL.

This chain links TRBV11-1 with TRBJ2-7, with D tentatively TRBD1 (5 bases). This CDR3 has 17 amino acids. Trimming shortened V by 5 bases and J by 0 bases, and 20 bases separated the two germline ends. Germline CDR1 reads SGHAT; CDR2 reads FQDESV (reference sequence). For the CDR3, the DNA is TGTGCCAGCAGCCCAGGGCCGGCGGATGAAAGCTCCTACGAGCAGTACTTC. Its protein product is CASSPGPADESSYEQYF.

This chain uses TRBV5-5 with TRBJ2-7; D ambiguous. The germline V gene encodes CDR1 SGHKS and CDR2 YYEKEE (reference sequence). This CDR3 has 16 amino acids. V was trimmed by 6 bases and J by 6 bases, leaving 25 bases between them. The CDR3 DNA reads TGTGCCAGCAACTCCCGTGACTCCCCGGATTACTGCGAGCAGTACTTC. It yields the protein CASNSRDSPDYCEQYF. The full variable domain, in which reference TRBV5-5 and TRBJ2-7 provide the parts outside the CDR3, is DAGVTQSPTHLIKTRGQQVTLRCSPISGHKSVSWYQQVLGQGPQFIFQYYEKEERGRGNFPDRFSARQFPNYSSELNVNALLLGDSALYLCASNSRDSPDYCEQYFGPGTRLTVT.

In the case of this clonotype: An end of the junction does not agree with germline; a read error may underlie this. V and J are TRBV10-2 and TRBJ2-5, with D uncertain. Germline CDR1 is WSHSY and CDR2 is SAAADI. This CDR3 is 14 amino acids long. This chain's CDR3 is CPSSGSSRQETQYF. DNA of the CDR3: TGCCCCAGCAGTGGTAGTTCCAGACAAGAGACCCAGTATTTC.

This clonotype has just one count. The rearrangement uses TRBV7-9 and TRBJ2-1, with D uncertain. Trimming took off 9 bases at V and 8 bases at J, with 20 bases between the two ends. Germline assignment: CDR1 SEHNR and CDR2 FQNEAQ (reference sequence). The CDR3 runs to 14 residues. The CDR3 DNA reads TGTGCCAGTGGCTTAGGAAATACACGCGATGAGCAGTTCTTC. It specifies CASGLGNTRDEQFF.

This chain joins TRBV11-2 and TRBJ2-5, with D perhaps matching TRBD1 (5 bases). Germline CDR1 and CDR2: SGHAT and FQNNGV. The CDR3 extends over 17 amino acids. V shed 5 bases and J shed 5 bases, with 24 bases lying between them. In DNA form, the CDR3 reads TGTGCCAGCAGCCTCTCAATCCAGGGTACTGGGCGGGAGACCCAGTACTTC. Translated, it gives CASSLSIQGTGRETQYF.

As for this clonotype: No conserved phenylalanine or tryptophan ends this CDR3, so it is likely a read error. This chain joins TRBV4-3 and TRBJ2-7; no firm D call. The CDR3 has 13 residues. Germline V gene lookup returns CDR1 LGHNA and CDR2 YSLEER. CDR3 nucleotides: TGCGCTAGCAGCCAAGATCTACCCTACGAGCAGTACTTA. It yields the protein CASSQDLPYEQYL.

As regards this clonotype: A read error may produce the germline difference seen at one junction end. The CDR3 nucleotides are TGTGCCAGCAGCTTAGGAGGGAGGCCAGGAGCCAAAAACATTCGGTACTTC. Its protein is CASSLGGRPGAKNIRYF. The chain carries TRBV13 and TRBJ2-4; TRBD2 might be the D (6 bases). The germline gives CDR1 PRHDT, CDR2 FYEKMQ (reference sequence). This CDR3 has 17 amino acids.

In the case of this clonotype: At one boundary the junction diverges from the germline segment, which might be a read error. The rearrangement links TRBV12-3 or TRBV12-4 to TRBJ1-5; tentative D call: TRBD1 (6 bases). This CDR3 contains 13 residues. CDR3 region: CTSSPRGGQSQHF. The CDR3 DNA reads as TGTACCAGCAGCCCTAGGGGGGGTCAGTCCCAGCATTTT.

The chain uses TRBV20-1 and TRBJ2-3; 8 positions match TRBD2. The junction had 6 bases not matched to a gene; V was cut back by 1 base and J by 3 bases. This CDR3 contains 15 residues. The germline CDR1 and CDR2 sequences are DFQATT and SNEGSKA (reference sequence). CDR3 protein: CSARGPRGVTDTQYF. In DNA, the CDR3 is TGCAGTGCTAGAGGTCCGCGGGGGGTGACAGATACGCAGTATTTT.

On this clonotype: The junction differs from germline at one of its ends, possibly a read error. The chain carries TRBV6-4 and TRBJ1-4, with D perhaps TRBD1 (6 bases). The CDR3 length is 13 residues. Germline V gene lookup returns CDR1 MRHNA and CDR2 SNTAGT. CDR3 sequence (DNA): TGTGCCAGCGGCCCAGGGGAGAATGAAAATCTGTTTTTT. Its protein product is CASGPGENENLFF.

This chain uses TRBV12-3 or TRBV12-4 with TRBJ2-7; the D gene could be TRBD1 or TRBD2 (6 bases each). The CDR3 runs 16 residues. Written as DNA, the CDR3 is TGTATCAGCAGTTTAATGGGGGGCCTAAGACCCTACGAGCAGTACTTC. Its protein product is CISSLMGGLRPYEQYF.

In its sample, this clonotype was seen once. The junction does not match germline at one end; this may be a read error. The genes are TRBV5-4 and TRBJ2-7, with TRBD2 as a possible D gene (6 bases). This CDR3 is 15 amino acids long. Germline V gene lookup returns CDR1 SGHNT and CDR2 YYREEE (reference sequence). CDR3 region: CVSSTPGGGTHEQYF. In nucleotides, the CDR3 is TGTGTCAGCAGCACCCCGGGTGGCGGGACCCACGAGCAGTACTTC. The whole variable domain, filled in from reference TRBV5-4 and TRBJ2-7, reads ETGVTQSPTHLIKTRGQQVTLRCSSQSGHNTVSWYQQALGQGPQFIFQYYREEENGRGNFPPRFSGLQFPNYSSELNVNALELDDSALYLCVSSTPGGGTHEQYFGPGTRLTVT.

In regard to this clonotype: Without the conserved terminal phenylalanine or tryptophan, this CDR3 likely stems from a read error. The limits of the CDR3 on the DNA are not certain, so only TCRdb's listed CDR3 is given. J is TRBJ2-7 and V is TRBV29-1; the D call TRBD2 from the table was never checked on the DNA. From germline, CDR1 is SQVTM and CDR2 ANQGSEA. The CDR3 is 13 residues long, ends included. CDR3 sequence: CSVAGTPPYEQCL.

About this clonotype itself: At one end the junction does not follow the germline gene, possibly because of a read error. Here the CDR3 DNA reads TGCGCCATCATTTGGGGGGTGGGTCAGCCCCAGCATTTT. It codes for CAIIWGVGQPQHF. The rearrangement uses TRBV28 and TRBJ1-5; possible D gene TRBD1, 5 bases. The CDR3 has 13 residues. Germline values: CDR1 MDHEN, CDR2 SYDVKM. Filled out from reference TRBV28 and TRBJ1-5, the complete variable domain reads DVKVTQSSRYLVKRTGEKVFLECVQDMDHENMFWYRQDPGLGLRLIYFSYDVKMKEKGDIPEGYSVSREKKERFSLILESASTNQTSMYLCAIIWGVGQPQHFGDGTRLSIL.

This clonotype was observed a single time. The CDR3 loop reads CASSQFPPSAYNEQFF. Written as DNA, the CDR3 is TGCGCCAGCAGTCAATTCCCCCCCTCGGCGTACAATGAGCAGTTCTTC. The J gene is TRBJ2-1, the V gene TRBV4-3; D gene unclear. Trimming removed 6 bases from V and 4 bases from J, with 19 bases in between. The CDR3 runs 16 residues. From germline, CDR1 is LGHNA and CDR2 YSLEER.

On this clonotype itself: This CDR3 fails to terminate in the conserved phenylalanine or tryptophan, so it likely reflects a read error. The chain recombines TRBV29-1 with TRBJ2-1; 10 bases line up with TRBD2. Per germline, CDR1 SQVTM and CDR2 ANQGSEA. The CDR3 totals 12 residues. V lost 6 bases, J lost 9 bases, and 5 bases stayed unmatched. CDR3: CSVPSGSLEQFL. The CDR3 coding sequence is TGCAGCGTCCCTAGCGGGAGTCTTGAGCAGTTCTTA.

V usage is TRBV2 and J usage is TRBJ2-1; D unresolved. This CDR3 has 14 residues. Germline assignment: CDR1 SNHLY and CDR2 FYNNEI. V was shortened by 1 base and J by 6 bases, with 10 bases between the two germline ends. The chain's CDR3 is CASSEVTWGNEQFF. In nucleotides, the CDR3 is TGTGCCAGCAGTGAAGTGACATGGGGCAATGAGCAGTTCTTC. Full variable domain (remainder filled in from reference TRBV2 and TRBJ2-1): EPEVTQTPSHQVTQMGQEVILRCVPISNHLYFYWYRQILGQKVEFLVSFYNNEISEKSEIFDDQFSVERPDGSNFTLKIRSTKLEDSAMYFCASSEVTWGNEQFFGPGTRLTVL.

Details on this clonotype: A junction end diverges from the germline sequence, so it may reflect a read error. The chain couples TRBV11-2 to TRBJ1-5; possibly TRBD1 for D (6 bases). The length of the CDR3 is 16 residues. The germline V gene encodes CDR1 SGHAT and CDR2 FQNNGV. The DNA for the CDR3 is TGTGCCAGTAGCCTAAGAGGGGGACTGACGAACCAGCCCCAGCAATTT. Translation gives CASSLRGGLTNQPQQF.

This clonotype was observed at least ten times. The V gene is TRBV5-4, the J gene TRBJ1-4; 8 bases are a match to TRBD1. V was pared by 5 bases and J by 2 bases, with 2 bases of the junction left unmatched. Per the germline V gene, CDR1 is SGHNT and CDR2 is YYREEE (reference sequence). The CDR3 sequence is 14 residues long. CDR3 sequence (DNA): TGTGCCAGCAGAAGACAGGGGACTAATGAAAAACTGTTTTTT. Its translation: CASRRQGTNEKLFF.

Note on this clonotype: A junction end diverges from the germline sequence, so it may reflect a read error. The gene calls are TRBV4-3 and TRBJ2-3, with 9 nucleotides matching TRBD1. Germline V lookup: CDR1 LGHNA, CDR2 YSLEER. CDR3 length: 14 amino acids. This chain's CDR3 is CVSSRGQGLDTQYF. In nucleotides, the CDR3 is TGCGTCAGCAGCCGGGGACAGGGCCTAGATACGCAGTATTTT.

CDR3 DNA sequence: TGTGCCAGCTGTGTGGGGGGAGACAGGGGTATTTCCCTCTCTGGGGCCAACGTCCTGACTTTC. It yields the protein CASCVGGDRGISLSGANVLTF. The chain recombines TRBV11-2 with TRBJ2-6, with 8 positions matching TRBD1. Germline CDR1 reads SGHAT; CDR2 reads FQNNGV. The V and J ends lost 8 bases and 0 bases, in that order; junction bases with no gene match: 21. The CDR3 is 21 amino acids.

As for this clonotype: One end of the junction does not line up with germline, which may come from a read error. The chain couples TRBV4-2 to TRBJ2-1; D is undetermined. The CDR3 runs to 17 residues. Germline CDR1 and CDR2: LGHNA and YNFKEQ. As DNA, the CDR3 is TGTGCCAGCAGCCAAGAGGTAGTGTGGGCCTCCTACAATGAGCGGTTCTTC. This encodes CASSQEVVWASYNERFF.

The CDR3 sequence: CSVQGANSKTQYF. CDR3 bases: TGCAGCGTCCAGGGGGCGAATTCCAAGACCCAGTACTTC. The chain recombines TRBV29-1 with TRBJ2-5, with TRBD1 matching over 8 bases. This CDR3 has 13 residues. Unmatched junction bases numbered 9, after V lost 6 bases and J lost 6 bases. Per germline, CDR1 SQVTM and CDR2 ANQGSEA.

This clonotype was found many times. This chain connects TRBV24-1 to TRBJ2-2, with D maybe TRBD2 (5 bases). The germline V gene encodes CDR1 KGHDR and CDR2 SFDVKD. The CDR3 length is 15 residues. V lost 0 bases to trimming and J lost 5 bases, with 9 bases between them. The chain's CDR3 is CATSDLHSVTGELFF. The CDR3 DNA sequence: TGTGCCACCAGTGATTTGCATAGCGTTACCGGGGAGCTGTTTTTT.